This T cell receptor beta chain emerged from a study of cytomegalovirus exposure and HLA in healthy donors. The study, taken as a whole, reports: Listed as cytomegalovirus-associated were roughly 180 TCR beta chains. Sequencing artifact likely explains a cluster of highly shared sequence variants. A later analysis linked a missense DCLRE1C variant to TCR beta V- and J-gene trimming.

PCR primers comprised 60 Vbeta and 13 Jbeta primers. The method was immunoSEQ multiplex PCR; TCRdb's version includes in-frame clones alone and lacks a portion of them. The table for this sample gives about 59,000 clones. V was trimmed by 7 bases and J by 3 bases, leaving 16 bases between them. Germline CDR1 is MNHEY and CDR2 is SVGAGI. The CDR3 covers 14 residues. Comment on this clone: Its antigen is undetermined.

The specimen was PBMCs. The genes are TRBV6-5 and TRBJ2-7, with D perhaps TRBD2 (5 bases). This receptor was identified in a man aged 30-40 years in good health and CMV-seropositive. CDR3 sequence reads: CASIAGPGRYEQYF. CDR3 DNA: TGTGCCAGCATCGCGGGCCCCGGTCGCTACGAGCAGTACTTC.